This TCR beta chain stems from a study of T cell responses to AZD1222 COVID-19 vaccine. Study results and limitations: Breadth and depth of Spike-specific TCRs rose after two AZD1222 doses.

The assay was immunoSEQ multiplex PCR, and TCRdb's table has in-frame clones only and misses some. Here the sample spans just over 80,000 clones, 80% to 90% being singletons. Notes on this clone: Its matching antigen is unknown.

V was cut by 3 bases and J by 4 bases, with 13 bases left in between. The CDR3 has 14 amino acids. Germline CDR1 SGHNT, CDR2 YYREEE (reference sequence). The V and J genes are TRBV5-4 and TRBJ1-2, with TRBD1 as a possible D gene (5 bases). The sequencing here drew on peripheral blood, taken on day 0 of AZD1222 vaccination. The clonotype comes from an adult in good health. CDR3 amino acids: CASSSGGFGYGYTF. In DNA, the CDR3 is TGTGCCAGCAGCTCCGGGGGATTTGGCTATGGCTACACCTTC.